This T cell receptor beta chain emerged from a study of blood T cell repertoires in COVID-19. The V end was cut by 2 bases, the J end by 12 bases, with 14 bases between. Germline CDR1 SGHDT, CDR2 YYEEEE. This CDR3 spans 12 amino acids. The repertoire was sequenced with immunoSEQ multiplex PCR; TCRdb's copy has only in-frame clones and lacks some. The sample contains over 100,000 clones, approximately 90% of which appear only once. This chain uses TRBV5-6 with TRBJ1-2; unclear D gene. This sequence was found in a man aged 45-60 years with acute or convalescent COVID-19. Sequencing used peripheral blood. CDR3 protein: CASSFERRGNTF. DNA of the CDR3: TGTGCCAGCAGCTTTGAGCGAAGAGGGAACACCTTC.